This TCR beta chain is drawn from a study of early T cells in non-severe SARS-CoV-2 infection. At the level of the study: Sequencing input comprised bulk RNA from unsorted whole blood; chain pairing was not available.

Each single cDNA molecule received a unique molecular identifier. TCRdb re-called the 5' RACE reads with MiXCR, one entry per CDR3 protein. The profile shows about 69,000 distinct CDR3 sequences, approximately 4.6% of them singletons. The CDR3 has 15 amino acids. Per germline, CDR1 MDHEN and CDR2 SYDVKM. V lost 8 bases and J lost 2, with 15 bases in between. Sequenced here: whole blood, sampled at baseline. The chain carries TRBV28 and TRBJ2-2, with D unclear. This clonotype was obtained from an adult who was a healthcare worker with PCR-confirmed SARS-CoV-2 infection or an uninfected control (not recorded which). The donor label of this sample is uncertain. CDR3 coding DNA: TGTGCCAGCGTTCCCGGAGCCTTTAACACCGGGGAGCTGTTTTTT. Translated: CASVPGAFNTGELFF.